These T cell receptor beta chains were read from a single sample in a study of cytomegalovirus exposure and HLA in healthy donors. Data came from immunoSEQ multiplex PCR; TCRdb stores just in-frame clones and leaves some out. The sample has around 150,000 clones, around nine tenths seen once. Sequenced material: PBMCs. These receptors were taken from a woman aged 18-30 years in good health and CMV-seronegative. Each CDR3 is given with its conserved first and last residue. A D gene is named only where the DNA matches it firmly. A clone size is listed for some rows: how often the clone was seen (once, few, many), or a class if it is expanded.

V	D	J	size	CDR3	DNA
TRBV7-9	NA	TRBJ1-2	NA	CASSSDRYRYGYTF	TGTGCCAGCAGTTCCGACAGGTATCGGTATGGCTACACCTTC
TRBV5-1	TRBD1	TRBJ1-6	many	CASSLNPGTGDSPLHF	TGCGCCAGCAGTCTCAATCCGGGGACAGGGGATTCACCCCTCCACTTT
TRBV19	TRBD1	TRBJ1-5	once	CASSTGQHSNQPQHF	TGTGCCAGTAGTACGGGACAGCATAGCAATCAGCCCCAGCATTTT
TRBV7-9	NA	TRBJ1-5	few	CASSPETGQPQHF	TGTGCCAGCAGCCCAGAGACGGGGCAGCCCCAGCATTTT
TRBV9	TRBD2	TRBJ2-5	once	CASSVGSSGNQETQYF	TGTGCCAGCAGCGTAGGGTCTAGCGGGAACCAAGAGACCCAGTACTTC
TRBV4-3	NA	TRBJ2-7	NA	CASSQDTGGTSYEQYF	TGCGCCAGCAGCCAAGATACTGGCGGGACCTCCTACGAGCAGTACTTC
TRBV19	NA	TRBJ1-2	NA	CASSLGLFYGYTF	TGTGCCAGTAGCCTCGGACTTTTCTATGGCTACACCTTC
TRBV5-1	NA	TRBJ2-3	NA	CASSPSTGSPSTDTQYF	TGCGCCAGCAGCCCATCTACAGGTTCGCCTAGCACAGATACGCAGTATTTT
TRBV7-2	NA	TRBJ2-7	NA	CASRRGPSSYEQYF	TGTGCCAGCAGAAGGGGCCCTAGCTCCTACGAGCAGTACTTC
TRBV4-2	NA	TRBJ2-2	few	CASSQDRTLNTGELFF	TGTGCCAGCAGCCAAGATAGAACTCTCAACACCGGGGAGCTGTTTTTT
TRBV30	NA	TRBJ1-2	few	CAAGLYGYTF	TGTGCGGCAGGGCTCTATGGCTACACCTTC
TRBV4-1	TRBD1	TRBJ2-3	NA	CASSQEGERDRGYF	TGCGCCAGCAGCCAAGAGGGGGAACGGGACAGAGGGTATTTT
TRBV7-6	TRBD1	TRBJ2-2	NA	CASSSTGTGVAGELFF	TGTGCCAGCAGCTCAACCGGGACAGGGGTTGCCGGGGAGCTGTTTTTT
TRBV15	NA	TRBJ2-1	NA	CATSRSRDSEFF	TGTGCCACCAGCAGATCCAGGGACTCCGAGTTCTTC
TRBV4-3	TRBD1	TRBJ2-3	once	CASSQESRTGVGDTQYF	TGCGCCAGCAGCCAAGAATCCCGGACAGGGGTAGGGGATACGCAGTATTTT
TRBV7-9	NA	TRBJ1-5	NA	CASSLFGRGKDQPQHF	TGTGCCAGCAGCTTATTCGGCAGGGGAAAGGATCAGCCCCAGCATTTT
TRBV10-2	TRBD2	TRBJ2-3	once	CASSGLAGAHYTQYF	TGCGCCAGCAGTGGACTAGCGGGGGCGCATTATACGCAGTATTTT
TRBV7-9	NA	TRBJ2-3	NA	CAIGRQALSTDTQYF	TGTGCCATTGGGAGACAGGCTCTTAGCACAGATACGCAGTATTTT
TRBV6-5	NA	TRBJ2-7	few	CASSYSAAGEPYEQYF	TGTGCCAGCAGTTACTCGGCGGCAGGGGAACCCTACGAGCAGTACTTC
TRBV6-5	TRBD1	TRBJ2-5	NA	CASRGPGGGGTQYF	TGTGCCAGCAGGGGGCCAGGGGGCGGCGGGACCCAGTACTTC
TRBV9	TRBD1	TRBJ2-7	NA	CASSSGQGAYEQYF	TGTGCCAGCAGCTCGGGACAGGGGGCCTACGAGCAGTACTTC
TRBV10-2	NA	TRBJ1-3	NA	CASSETLGSSYGNTIYF	TGCGCCAGCAGTGAAACGCTGGGCAGCTCGTATGGAAACACCATATATTTT
TRBV5-1	TRBD1	TRBJ1-4	NA	CASSLQGAREEKLFF	TGCGCCAGCAGCCTCCAGGGGGCTCGAGAGGAAAAACTGTTTTTT